This TCR beta chain was profiled in a study of cytotoxic CD8 clonotypes in ibrutinib-treated CLL. Study at large: Mean values per sample were hundreds of thousands of productive templates and 94,082 productive rearrangements. Study observations and caveats: Baseline clonality exceeded age-matched healthy donors and tracked circulating CD8+ T-cell counts.

A word on this clone: What it binds is unknown.

Using immunoSEQ multiplex PCR, the repertoire was profiled, and TCRdb retains in-frame clones only, with some absent. Of fewer than 400,000 clones listed, 67% are singletons. The CDR3 sequence is 13 residues long. Between the trimmed V and J ends, which lost 5 bases and 7 bases, there was a span of 15 bases. Germline V CDR1 and CDR2: SGHAT, FQNNGV. The origin of this receptor is a human donor with chronic lymphocytic leukemia. This specimen consisted of PBMCs, obtained after 36 months of ibrutinib treatment. The J gene is TRBJ2-7, the V gene TRBV11-2, with unresolved D. The chain's CDR3 is CASSKAQSGEQYF. CDR3 DNA sequence: TGTGCCAGCAGCAAGGCACAGAGTGGAGAGCAGTACTTC. Together with reference TRBV11-2 and TRBJ2-7, the CDR3 gives the full variable domain: EAGVAQSPRYKIIEKRQSVAFWCNPISGHATLYWYQQILGQGPKLLIQFQNNGVVDDSQLPKDRFSAERLKGVDSTLKIQPAKLEDSAVYLCASSKAQSGEQYFGPGTRLTVT.